Given below is one TCR beta chain in context. Individual cDNA molecules each received unique molecular identifiers attached to them. One entry per CDR3 protein, called by TCRdb with MiXCR from the 5' RACE reads. This sample has 85,000 to 90,000 distinct CDR3 sequences, with roughly 15% found just once. The data belong to a study of early T cells in non-severe SARS-CoV-2 infection. The wider study: Whole-blood bulk RNA, unsorted, was sequenced, and chains were unpaired.

With V trimmed by 4 bases and J by 1 base, 6 bases remained unmatched. This CDR3 is 16 amino acids long. CDR1 and CDR2 from the germline V gene are KGHSH and LQKENI. The source material was whole blood. The chain links TRBV18 to TRBJ2-3; 9 nucleotides match TRBD1. The clonotype comes from an adult who was a healthcare worker with PCR-confirmed SARS-CoV-2 infection or an uninfected control (not recorded which). This CDR3 is CASSLSRTGGTDTQYF. CDR3 sequence (DNA): TGTGCCAGCTCACTGAGTAGGACAGGGGGCACAGATACGCAGTATTTT.